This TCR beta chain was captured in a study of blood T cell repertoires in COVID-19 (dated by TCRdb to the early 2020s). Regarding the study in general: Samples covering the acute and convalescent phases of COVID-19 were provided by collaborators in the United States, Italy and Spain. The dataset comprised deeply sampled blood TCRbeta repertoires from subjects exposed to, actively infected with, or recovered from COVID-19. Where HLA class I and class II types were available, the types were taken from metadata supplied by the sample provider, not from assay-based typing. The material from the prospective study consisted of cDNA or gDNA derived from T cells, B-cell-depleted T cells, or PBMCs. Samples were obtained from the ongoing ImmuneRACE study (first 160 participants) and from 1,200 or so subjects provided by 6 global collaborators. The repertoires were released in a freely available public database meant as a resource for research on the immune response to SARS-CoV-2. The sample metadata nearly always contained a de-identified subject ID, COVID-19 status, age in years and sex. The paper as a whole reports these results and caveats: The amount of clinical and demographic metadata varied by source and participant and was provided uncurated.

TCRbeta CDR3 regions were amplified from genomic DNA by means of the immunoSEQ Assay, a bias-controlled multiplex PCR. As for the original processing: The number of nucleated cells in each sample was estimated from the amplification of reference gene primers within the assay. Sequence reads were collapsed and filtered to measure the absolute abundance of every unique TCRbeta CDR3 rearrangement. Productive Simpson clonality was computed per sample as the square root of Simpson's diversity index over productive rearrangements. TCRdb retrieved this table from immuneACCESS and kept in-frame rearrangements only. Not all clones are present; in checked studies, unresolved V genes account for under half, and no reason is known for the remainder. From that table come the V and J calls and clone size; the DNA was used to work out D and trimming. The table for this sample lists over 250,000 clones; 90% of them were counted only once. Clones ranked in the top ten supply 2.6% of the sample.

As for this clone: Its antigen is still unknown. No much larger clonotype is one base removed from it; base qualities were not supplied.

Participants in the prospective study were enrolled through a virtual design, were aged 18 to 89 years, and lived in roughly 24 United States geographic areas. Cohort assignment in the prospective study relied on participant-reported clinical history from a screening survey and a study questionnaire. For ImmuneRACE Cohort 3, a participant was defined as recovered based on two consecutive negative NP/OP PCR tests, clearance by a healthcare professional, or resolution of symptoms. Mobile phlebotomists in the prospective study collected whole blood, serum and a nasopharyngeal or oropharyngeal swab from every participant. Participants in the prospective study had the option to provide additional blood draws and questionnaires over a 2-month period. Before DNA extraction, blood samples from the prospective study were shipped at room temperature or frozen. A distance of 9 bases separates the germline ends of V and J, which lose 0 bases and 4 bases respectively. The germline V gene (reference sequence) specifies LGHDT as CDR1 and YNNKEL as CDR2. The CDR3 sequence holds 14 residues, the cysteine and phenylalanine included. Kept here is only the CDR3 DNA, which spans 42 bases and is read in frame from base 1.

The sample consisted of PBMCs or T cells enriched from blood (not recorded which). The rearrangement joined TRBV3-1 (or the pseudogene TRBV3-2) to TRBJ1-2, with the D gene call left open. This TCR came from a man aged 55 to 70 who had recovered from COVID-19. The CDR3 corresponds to CASSQDTRGYGYTF. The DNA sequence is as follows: TGTGCCAGCAGCCAAGATACCCGGGGCTATGGCTACACCTTC.